This section outlines one T cell receptor (beta chain) sequence together with its context. Assay: immunoSEQ multiplex PCR; the TCRdb copy retains only in-frame clones and omits some. The sample shows about 150,000 clones, about 83% of them seen only once. Germline assignment: CDR1 GTSNPN and CDR2 SVGIG (reference sequence). V was trimmed by 2 bases and J by 5 bases, leaving 15 bases between them. The CDR3 spans 14 residues. This specimen comes from a study of blood T cell repertoires in COVID-19. Study at large: The samples span acute and convalescent COVID-19 from the United States, Italy and Spain. Nucleic acid was either cDNA or gDNA, and it came from T cells, B-cell-depleted T cells, or PBMCs.

V is TRBV30 and J is TRBJ1-1, with a weak D call TRBD1 (6 bases). The sequencing input was peripheral blood. This clonotype was obtained from a woman in her seventies who had recovered from COVID-19. The CDR3 nucleotides read TGTGCCTGGAGTAGTGCAGGGGCTTGGACTGAAGCTTTCTTT. It specifies CAWSSAGAWTEAFF. Combining the CDR3 with reference TRBV30 and TRBJ1-1 gives the whole variable domain SQTIHQWPATLVQPVGSPLSLECTVEGTSNPNLYWYRQAAGRGLQLLFYSVGIGQISSEVPQNLSASRPQDRQFILSSKKLLLSDSGFYLCAWSSAGAWTEAFFGQGTRLTVV.